Reported below is one T cell receptor beta chain. Its antigen is undetermined. This specimen comes from a study of shared clonotypes between healthy human individuals. Findings and caveats of the study: Approximately 4.9% of naive CD4 clonotypes were shared across four donors.

The length of the CDR3 is 15 residues. The germline V gene has CDR1 MNHNS and CDR2 SASEGT. V was pared by 5 bases and J by 8 bases, with 19 bases between. Deep-level settings were used for running the assay. Clones were read by immunoSEQ multiplex PCR, and TCRdb kept only the in-frame ones, dropping some. Among 550,000 to 750,000 clones listed, 95% to 96% were seen once. The naive CD8 fraction comprised CD45RO-negative cells positively selected for CCR7 and excluded terminally differentiated effector memory CD45RA+ cells. The source material was naive CD8+ T cells sorted from blood. This clonotype was obtained from a woman in her twenties or thirties in good health. V is TRBV6-1 and J is TRBJ1-3; possibly TRBD1 for D (6 bases). The CDR3 DNA reads as TGTGCCAGCAGTCAACGAGGGGGGGGCTTGGACACCATATATTTT. Translation gives CASSQRGGGLDTIYF.